Sequencing of this T cell receptor beta chain was carried out in a study of early T cells in non-severe SARS-CoV-2 infection. This clonotype came up many times. The CDR3 length is 16 residues. CDR1 and CDR2 from the germline V gene are MNHNY and SVGAGI (reference sequence). V was cut by 0 bases and J by 1 base, with 12 bases left in between. TCRdb re-called the 5' RACE reads through MiXCR, storing one row per CDR3 protein. The table has tens of thousands of distinct CDR3 sequences, roughly 4% seen once. The TCR was taken from an adult who was a healthcare worker with PCR-confirmed SARS-CoV-2 infection or an uninfected control (not recorded which). The chain recombines TRBV6-6 with TRBJ1-1; D ambiguous. Sequencing input: whole blood. The CDR3 loop is CASSYSPWGENTEAFF. CDR3 nucleotide sequence: TGTGCCAGCAGTTACTCTCCGTGGGGAGAGAACACTGAAGCTTTCTTT.